The subject of this entry is one T cell receptor (beta chain). Germline V gives CDR1 SQVTM, CDR2 ANQGSEA. V lost 4 bases and J lost 2, with 10 bases in between. This CDR3 region has 13 residues. This specimen comes from a study of T cell repertoires in cytomegalovirus infection. A single record per CDR3 protein comes from TCRdb applying MiXCR to the reads. The sample gives 150,000 to 200,000 distinct CDR3 sequences, approximately 15% of which show up once; 25% to 30% is in the top ten. The sequenced sample was PBMCs. The source is a human donor in good health (CMV status not recorded). Some clones in this sample may be carry-over from other donors' samples. This sequence joins TRBV29-1 and TRBJ2-3; D unresolved. Here the CDR3 reads CSVARDFTDTQYF. The CDR3, as DNA: TGCAGCGTTGCTAGGGATTTCACAGATACGCAGTATTTT.